This is a list of T cell receptor beta chains from one sample in a study of blood T cell repertoires in COVID-19. Sequencing used immunoSEQ multiplex PCR; TCRdb keeps in-frame clones, though not all of them. The data show some 150,000 clones, roughly 80% seen once. Sequenced material: peripheral blood. These receptors were taken from a woman aged 45-65 years with active or convalescent COVID-19. Both conserved end residues are part of each CDR3. The order of the fields is clone size, D gene, V gene, J gene, CDR3 protein, CDR3 DNA. The D gene is left open where the match is weak. Clone size is not always given. Where it is, it says once, few, many or a class for expanded clones.

NA	NA	TRBV19	TRBJ2-6	CASNPAGTGANVLTF	TGTGCCAGCAACCCCGCGGGGACCGGGGCCAACGTCCTGACTTTC
NA	TRBD1	TRBV4-3	TRBJ2-7	CASSLGTGNTYEQYF	TGCGCCAGCAGCCTAGGGACAGGGAATACCTACGAGCAGTACTTC
once	NA	TRBV5-1	TRBJ2-2	CASSLRSGDTGELFF	TGCGCCAGCAGCTTGAGGTCAGGGGACACCGGGGAGCTGTTTTTT
NA	NA	TRBV3-1/TRBV3-2	TRBJ2-7	CASSLLVNSYEQYF	TGTGCCAGCAGCCTACTAGTTAACTCCTACGAGCAGTACTTC
NA	TRBD2	TRBV23-1	TRBJ2-7	CASSLGGVGVEQYF	TGCGCCAGCAGTTTGGGGGGGGTTGGGGTCGAGCAGTACTTC
few	NA	TRBV12-3/TRBV12-4	TRBJ1-6	CASSLTGNSPLHF	TGTGCCAGCAGTTTAACCGGGAACTCACCCCTCCACTTT
NA	TRBD2	TRBV10-3	TRBJ2-3	CAISESSSGGTDTQYF	TGTGCCATCAGTGAGTCTTCAAGCGGGGGAACAGATACGCAGTATTTT
NA	NA	TRBV6-5	TRBJ1-4	CASSPTGDPEKLFF	TGTGCCAGCAGCCCGACGGGGGACCCTGAAAAACTGTTTTTT
NA	NA	TRBV19	TRBJ1-4	CASARGTATNEKLFF	TGTGCCAGTGCCAGGGGAACTGCAACTAATGAAAAACTGTTTTTT
NA	NA	TRBV6-2/TRBV6-3	TRBJ1-6	CASSPAWYNSPLHF	TGTGCCAGCAGTCCAGCGTGGTACAATTCACCCCTCCACTTT
NA	TRBD1	TRBV27	TRBJ2-7	CASSSPRQGRYEQYF	TGTGCCAGCAGCTCCCCAAGACAGGGACGGTACGAGCAGTACTTC
few	TRBD1	TRBV7-9	TRBJ2-7	CASSAGQGADEQYF	TGTGCCAGCAGCGCCGGACAGGGGGCTGACGAGCAGTACTTC
NA	NA	TRBV6-6	TRBJ2-1	CATSRGTYNEQFF	TGTGCCACCTCTCGGGGGACCTACAATGAGCAGTTCTTC
NA	NA	TRBV6-2/TRBV6-3	TRBJ2-7	CASSWADSYEQYF	TGTGCCAGCAGTTGGGCAGACTCCTACGAGCAGTACTTC
once	NA	TRBV7-3	TRBJ2-2	CASSLGQLNTGELFF	TGTGCCAGCAGCTTAGGACAGTTAAACACCGGGGAGCTGTTTTTT
NA	TRBD2	TRBV7-9	TRBJ2-5	CASSPGLGETQYF	TGTGCCAGCAGCCCTGGACTAGGAGAGACCCAGTACTTC
NA	NA	TRBV7-7	TRBJ2-1	CASSLGRYTSYNEQFF	TGTGCCAGCAGCTTAGGTCGGTATACCTCCTACAATGAGCAGTTCTTC
NA	NA	TRBV15	TRBJ2-1	CATSRGGFGQTNNEQFF	TGTGCCACCAGCAGAGGAGGTTTTGGTCAGACTAACAATGAGCAGTTCTTC
NA	TRBD1	TRBV6-4	TRBJ2-2	CASSEQGTGTGELFF	TGTGCCAGCAGTGAACAGGGGACGGGTACCGGGGAGCTGTTTTTT
NA	TRBD2	TRBV7-8	TRBJ2-2	CASSLRSGENTGELFF	TGTGCCAGCAGCTTACGTAGCGGGGAGAACACCGGGGAGCTGTTTTTT
NA	NA	TRBV4-3	TRBJ1-3	CASSQYRDLSGNTIYF	TGCGCCAGCAGCCAGTACAGGGACCTCTCTGGAAACACCATATATTTT
medium-sized	TRBD1	TRBV4-2	TRBJ1-2	CASSRSPLTGGSYGYTF	TGTGCCAGCAGTCGAAGCCCCCTGACAGGGGGCAGCTATGGCTACACCTTC
NA	TRBD1	TRBV7-9	TRBJ1-5	CASSPTGAQPQHF	TGTGCCAGCAGTCCTACAGGGGCCCAGCCCCAGCATTTT
once	NA	TRBV28	TRBJ2-7	CAITSVPENEYF	TGTGCCATCACGTCAGTGCCGGAGAATGAGTACTTC
NA	NA	TRBV4-3	TRBJ2-5	CASSQVGGVETQYF	TGCGCCAGCAGCCAAGTCGGGGGTGTCGAGACCCAGTACTTC
NA	NA	TRBV29-1	TRBJ1-3	CSVTESGNTIYF	TGCAGCGTGACAGAAAGTGGAAACACCATATATTTT
NA	TRBD1	TRBV5-1	TRBJ2-5	CASRAEGAAETQYF	TGCGCCAGCAGGGCTGAGGGGGCCGCTGAGACCCAGTACTTC
NA	TRBD1	TRBV7-2	TRBJ2-1	CASSPQGARYNEQFF	TGTGCCAGCAGCCCACAGGGGGCGCGTTACAATGAGCAGTTCTTC
NA	TRBD2	TRBV7-9	TRBJ2-1	CASSSGLAGGSYNEQFF	TGTGCCAGCAGCTCCGGACTAGCGGGAGGGTCCTACAATGAGCAGTTCTTC
few	TRBD1	TRBV2	TRBJ2-7	CASSAGTESYEQYF	TGTGCCAGCAGCGCCGGGACAGAATCCTACGAGCAGTACTTC
NA	NA	TRBV2	TRBJ2-7	CASSNDDTGASLF	TGTGCCAGCAGCAACGACGATACAGGAGCATCCCTCTTC
NA	NA	TRBV6-2/TRBV6-3	TRBJ1-2	CASSYSRGLEGYTF	TGTGCCAGCAGTTACTCGCGCGGGCTGGAAGGCTACACCTTC
once	NA	TRBV11-3	TRBJ1-1	CASSLEANTEAFF	TGTGCCAGCAGCTTAGAAGCGAACACTGAAGCTTTCTTT
once	NA	TRBV7-2	TRBJ1-1	CASREFLDRNTEAFF	TGTGCCAGCAGAGAGTTCTTAGACAGGAACACTGAAGCTTTCTTT
NA	TRBD2	TRBV30	TRBJ2-3	CAWSVRGGDTQYF	TGTGCCTGGAGCGTACGGGGGGGAGATACGCAGTATTTT
once	NA	TRBV30	TRBJ2-1	CAWNGGNEQFF	TGTGCCTGGAACGGTGGTAATGAGCAGTTCTTC
NA	NA	TRBV27	TRBJ1-3	CASSKSGYSGNTIYF	TGTGCCAGCAGTAAATCGGGGTACTCTGGAAACACCATATATTTT
NA	NA	TRBV18	TRBJ1-2	CASSRDTSYGYTF	TGTGCCAGCTCACGGGACACCAGCTATGGCTACACCTTC
NA	NA	TRBV7-9	TRBJ2-1	CASSRAYNEQFF	TGTGCCAGCAGTCGAGCCTACAATGAGCAGTTCTTC
NA	NA	TRBV4-1	TRBJ1-1	CASSQESRANTEAFF	TGCGCCAGCAGCCAAGAGTCCAGGGCGAACACTGAAGCTTTCTTT
few	TRBD2	TRBV29-1	TRBJ2-3	CSVEGGLAGVPDTQYF	TGCAGCGTTGAAGGGGGATTAGCGGGAGTTCCAGATACGCAGTATTTT
NA	NA	TRBV6-5	TRBJ1-1	CASRGVMNTEAFF	TGTGCCAGCAGGGGAGTGATGAACACTGAAGCTTTCTTT
NA	NA	TRBV18	TRBJ1-3	CASSSSRKDGNTIYF	TGTGCCAGCTCATCTTCGCGAAAAGATGGAAACACCATATATTTT
once	TRBD1	TRBV18	TRBJ1-1	CASSPRQGAGMNTEAFF	TGTGCCAGCTCACCACGACAGGGGGCAGGGATGAACACTGAAGCTTTCTTT
NA	NA	TRBV10-3	TRBJ2-7	CAISERESASYEQYF	TGTGCCATCAGTGAGAGAGAAAGCGCCTCCTACGAGCAGTACTTC